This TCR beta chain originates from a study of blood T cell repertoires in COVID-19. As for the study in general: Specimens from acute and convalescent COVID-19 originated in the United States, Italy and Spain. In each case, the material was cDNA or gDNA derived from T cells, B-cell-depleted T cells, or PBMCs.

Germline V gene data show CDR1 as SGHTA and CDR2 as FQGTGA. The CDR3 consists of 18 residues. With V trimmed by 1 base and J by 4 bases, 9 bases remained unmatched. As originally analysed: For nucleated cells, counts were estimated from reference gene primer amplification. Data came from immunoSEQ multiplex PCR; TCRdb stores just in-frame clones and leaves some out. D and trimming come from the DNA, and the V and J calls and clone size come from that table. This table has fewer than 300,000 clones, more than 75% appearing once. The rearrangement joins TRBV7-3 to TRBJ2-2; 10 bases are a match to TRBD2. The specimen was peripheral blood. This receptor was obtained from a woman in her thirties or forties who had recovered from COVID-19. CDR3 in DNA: TGTGCCAGCAGCTTAAGGGCTAGCGGGAGTGCGGGCACCGGGGAGCTGTTTTTT. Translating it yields CASSLRASGSAGTGELFF. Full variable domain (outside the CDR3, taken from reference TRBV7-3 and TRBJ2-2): GAGVSQTPSNKVTEKGKYVELRCDPISGHTALYWYRQSLGQGPEFLIYFQGTGAADDSGLPNDRFFAVRPEGSVSTLKIQRTERGDSAVYLCASSLRASGSAGTGELFFGEGSRLTVL.